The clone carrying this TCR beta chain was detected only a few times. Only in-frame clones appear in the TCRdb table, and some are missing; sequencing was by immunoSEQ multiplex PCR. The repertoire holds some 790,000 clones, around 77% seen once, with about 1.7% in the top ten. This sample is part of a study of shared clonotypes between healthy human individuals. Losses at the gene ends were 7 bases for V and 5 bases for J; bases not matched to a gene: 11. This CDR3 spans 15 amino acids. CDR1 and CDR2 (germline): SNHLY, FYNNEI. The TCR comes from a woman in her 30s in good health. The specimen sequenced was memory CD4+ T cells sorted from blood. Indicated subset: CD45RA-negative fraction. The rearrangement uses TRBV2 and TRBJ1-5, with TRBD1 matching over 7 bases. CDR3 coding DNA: TGTGCCAGCACTGCACAGGGGTCTCTGTATCAGCCCCAGCATTTT. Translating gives CASTAQGSLYQPQHF. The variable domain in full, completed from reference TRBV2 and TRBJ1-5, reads EPEVTQTPSHQVTQMGQEVILRCVPISNHLYFYWYRQILGQKVEFLVSFYNNEISEKSEIFDDQFSVERPDGSNFTLKIRSTKLEDSAMYFCASTAQGSLYQPQHFGDGTRLSIL.